The 25 T cell receptor beta chains reported below all come from one sample, sequenced in a study of T cell repertoires in cytomegalovirus infection. For these receptors, no antigen is known. TCRdb ran MiXCR on the reads and lists one entry per CDR3 protein. This table holds about 360,000 distinct CDR3 sequences, approximately 35% found once. The input for sequencing was cultured PBMCs, taken from culture after CMV antigen stimulation. The receptors come from a human donor in good health (CMV status not recorded). Some clones in this sample may be carry-over from other donors' samples.

This clonotype was detected ten times or more. The chain is built from TRBV7-9 and TRBJ2-7; no definite D call. Trimming took off 5 bases at V and 4 bases at J, with 6 bases between the two ends. The CDR3 covers 11 residues. The germline V gene encodes CDR1 SEHNR and CDR2 FQNEAQ (reference sequence). CDR3 loop: CASSVAYEQYF. CDR3 in DNA: TGTGCCAGCAGCGTGGCTTACGAGCAGTACTTC.

The chain uses TRBV18 and TRBJ2-6; possible D gene TRBD2, 6 bases. The germline CDR1 and CDR2 sequences are KGHSH and LQKENI. Trimming stripped 2 bases from V and 4 bases from J, with 12 bases between. The CDR3 loop spans 16 amino acids. CDR3 loop: CASSPGGDYGANVLTF. In DNA form, the CDR3 reads TGTGCCAGCTCACCAGGAGGGGATTACGGGGCCAACGTCCTGACTTTC. The whole variable domain, filled in from reference TRBV18 and TRBJ2-6, reads NAGVMQNPRHLVRRRGQEARLRCSPMKGHSHVYWYRQLPEEGLKFMVYLQKENIIDESGMPKERFSAEFPKEGPSILRIQQVVRGDSAAYFCASSPGGDYGANVLTFGAGSRLTVL.

The rearrangement joins TRBV28 to TRBJ2-3; 10 positions agree with TRBD2. Germline V CDR1 and CDR2: MDHEN, SYDVKM. Trimming removed 6 bases from V and 4 bases from J; junction bases left unmatched: 7. The CDR3 sequence is 15 residues long. Here the CDR3 DNA reads TGTGCCAGCAGGAGGCTAGCGGGAGTAGCAGATACGCAGTATTTT. Its protein product is CASRRLAGVADTQYF.

The V call is TRBV4-2, the J call TRBJ2-3; 10 bases line up with TRBD2. CDR3 length: 19 amino acids. Germline V gene lookup returns CDR1 LGHNA and CDR2 YNFKEQ. Trimming cost V 2 bases and J 1 base; bases outside gene matches: 12. CDR3 region: CASSQPSGRGAIGTDTQYF. The CDR3 DNA follows: TGTGCCAGCAGCCAACCTAGCGGGAGAGGGGCTATCGGCACAGATACGCAGTATTTT.

This chain connects TRBV4-1 to TRBJ1-5; D gene ambiguous. Germline CDR1 and CDR2: MGHRA and YSYEKL. The CDR3 runs 13 residues. Trimming left V 1 base short and J 6 bases short, with 7 bases between. The CDR3 bases are TGCGCCAGCAGCCAAGTTGGGCTTCAGCCCCAGCATTTT. This encodes CASSQVGLQPQHF.

The V and J genes are TRBV12-3 or TRBV12-4 and TRBJ2-7, with D unclear. This CDR3 contains 15 residues. The V end lost 3 bases, the J end lost 1 base, and 13 bases lay between the germline ends. The CDR3 DNA reads TGTGCCAGCAGTTTGAACTTTCAACCTTCCTACGAGCAGTACTTC. This codes for CASSLNFQPSYEQYF.

The CDR3 protein is CASTHGTDHRSYEQYV. The DNA of the CDR3 is TGTGCCAGCACTCACGGGACAGATCATCGTTCCTACGAGCAGTACGTC. The rearrangement joins TRBV6-8 to TRBJ2-7; 7 nucleotides align to TRBD1. This CDR3 spans 16 amino acids. The J segment lost 1 base and the V segment lost 7 bases, leaving 13 bases of the junction unmatched. CDR1 and CDR2 from the germline V gene are MNHGY and SAAAGT.

The CDR3, as DNA: TGTGCCAGCAGCCGAATGGGGGCGACAGATACGCAGTATTTT. Protein product: CASSRMGATDTQYF. The J gene is TRBJ2-3, the V gene TRBV27; tentative D call: TRBD1 (6 bases). V shed 6 bases and J shed 3 bases, with 13 bases lying between them. The CDR3 sequence is 14 residues long. Germline V gene sequence: CDR1 MNHEY, CDR2 SMNVEV (reference sequence).

The rearrangement uses TRBV24-1 and TRBJ2-1; 8 bases line up with TRBD2. After removal of 0 bases from V and 5 bases from J, the junction contained 8 bases not matched to a gene. The CDR3 spans 17 residues. CDR1 is KGHDR and CDR2 is SFDVKD in the germline V gene. The CDR3 loop is CATSDLTSGALHNEQFF. The CDR3 DNA sequence: TGTGCCACCAGTGATTTGACTAGCGGAGCCTTACACAATGAGCAGTTCTTC.

The chain joins TRBV7-8 to TRBJ1-5; D is uncertain. This CDR3 region has 15 residues. Germline lookup yields CDR1 SGHVS and CDR2 FQNEAQ. The ends were cut back, 1 base at V and 4 bases at J, with 11 bases in the middle. CDR3 nucleotides: TGTGCCAGCAGCTTAGGTCGGCAGCTTAATCAGCCCCAGCATTTT. It is translated as CASSLGRQLNQPQHF. Full variable domain (missing parts from reference TRBV7-8 and TRBJ1-5): GAGVSQSPRYKVAKRGQDVALRCDPISGHVSLFWYQQALGQGPEFLTYFQNEAQLDKSGLPSDRFFAERPEGSVSTLKIQRTQQEDSAVYLCASSLGRQLNQPQHFGDGTRLSIL.

This clonotype was seen a few times. J is TRBJ1-1 and V is TRBV12-3 or TRBV12-4, with a tentative D call TRBD1 (5 bases). V was shortened by 5 bases and J by 6 bases, with 16 bases between the two germline ends. CDR3 size: 14 residues. The CDR3 bases are TGTGCCAGCAGTCCCAGGGTTACGGCGCCTGAAGCTTTCTTT. This sequence encodes CASSPRVTAPEAFF.

This clonotype was found a few times. V usage is TRBV20-1 and J usage is TRBJ2-7, with 10 bases matching TRBD2. The germline V gene encodes CDR1 DFQATT and CDR2 SNEGSKA (reference sequence). The V segment lost 4 bases and the J segment 0 bases; nucleotides outside the gene matches: 3. This CDR3 comprises 14 residues. CDR3 DNA: TGCAGTGCTAAGGGGACTAGCGTCTCCTACGAGCAGTACTTC. Translating gives CSAKGTSVSYEQYF.

This clonotype was detected a few times. This chain's CDR3 is CASSLVGTGGAYTEAFF. In DNA form, the CDR3 reads TGTGCCAGCAGCTTAGTGGGGACAGGGGGCGCCTACACTGAAGCTTTCTTT. This rearrangement joins TRBV7-2 to TRBJ1-1; 12 bases map to TRBD1. The CDR3 is made up of 17 amino acids. Germline V gene sequence: CDR1 SGHTA, CDR2 FQGNSA. V trimming: 1 base; J trimming: 3 bases; junction bases outside the gene matches: 6.

DNA of the CDR3: TGCGCCAGCAGCATACAGGGGGGCTCCTACAATGAGCAGTTCTTC. This codes for CASSIQGGSYNEQFF. V gene TRBV5-1 combines with J gene TRBJ2-1, with 8 bases lining up with TRBD1. The V and J ends lost 4 bases and 0 bases, in that order; junction bases with no gene match: 3. CDR1 and CDR2 (germline): SGHRS, YFSETQ. The CDR3 sequence is 15 residues long.

The rearrangement links TRBV2 to TRBJ2-3; 7 nucleotides line up with TRBD2. This CDR3 is built from 13 residues. The V gene's germline CDR1 is SNHLY and CDR2 FYNNEI. The V and J ends lost 9 bases and 5 bases, in that order; junction bases with no gene match: 8. CDR3 in amino acids: CARGGTTGDTQYF. Written as DNA, the CDR3 is TGTGCCAGGGGGGGGACTACTGGAGATACGCAGTATTTT.

The rearrangement joins TRBV11-1 to TRBJ2-7; 7 bases map to TRBD2. This CDR3 is 14 amino acids long. J was trimmed by 6 bases and V by 4 bases; bases with no gene match: 9. Germline V gene sequence: CDR1 SGHAT, CDR2 FQDESV (reference sequence). The CDR3 loop is CASSYLMTSTEQYV. The CDR3 coding sequence is TGTGCCAGCAGCTACCTAATGACTAGCACCGAGCAGTACGTC.

This clonotype was seen a handful of times. The chain carries TRBV6-2 or TRBV6-3 and TRBJ2-3; D gene ambiguous. V shed 4 bases and J shed 5 bases, with 7 bases lying between them. Germline-derived CDR1 and CDR2 are MNHEY and SVGEGT. The CDR3 consists of 12 residues. CDR3 sequence (DNA): TGTGCCAGCAGTTCGACGGTAGATACGCAGTATTTT. Translating gives CASSSTVDTQYF.

The genes are TRBV7-9 and TRBJ1-1; D not certain. The ends were cut back, 5 bases at V and 8 bases at J, with 12 bases in the middle. Looked up from germline, CDR1 is SEHNR and CDR2 is FQNEAQ (reference sequence). This CDR3 spans 12 amino acids. The CDR3 DNA is TGTGCCAGCAGCCCTGTAACGTCAGAAGCTTTCTTT. It yields the protein CASSPVTSEAFF.

The chain combines TRBV6-2 or TRBV6-3 with TRBJ2-2; 14 bases align to TRBD2. The junction had 1 base not matched to a gene; V was cut back by 4 bases and J by 3 bases. In germline, CDR1 is MNHEY, CDR2 SVGEGT. The CDR3 contains 16 residues. For the CDR3, the DNA is TGTGCCAGCAGTTGGGGACTAGCGGGAGACACCGGGGAGCTGTTTTTT. It is translated as CASSWGLAGDTGELFF.

This clonotype was seen a few times. CDR3 nucleotides: TGTGCCAGCAGCTTTAATTCCTACGAGCAGTACTTC. Translated: CASSFNSYEQYF. The chain recombines TRBV7-9 with TRBJ2-7; no definite D call. The CDR3 has 12 amino acids. Trimming took off 3 bases at V and 1 base at J, with 4 bases between the two ends. CDR1 is SEHNR and CDR2 is FQNEAQ in the germline V gene (reference sequence).

The chain uses TRBV3-1 and TRBJ2-1, with D uncertain. CDR3 size: 14 residues. Germline-derived CDR1 and CDR2 are LGHDT and YNNKEL (reference sequence). V was shortened by 0 bases and J by 5 bases, with 8 bases between the two germline ends. CDR3 protein: CASSQDVFNNEQFF. The CDR3 DNA is TGTGCCAGCAGCCAAGATGTCTTCAACAATGAGCAGTTCTTC.

There are a few counts of this clonotype. The rearrangement links TRBV7-9 to TRBJ2-1, with 7 bases lining up with TRBD1. Germline CDR1 and CDR2: SEHNR and FQNEAQ (reference sequence). The CDR3 contains 11 residues. V dropped 8 bases and J dropped 11; count of bases not matched to a gene: 6. CDR3 bases: TGTGCCAGCCTCCGGGACAGCCAGCAGTTCTTC. Amino acids: CASLRDSQQFF.

This chain links TRBV2 with TRBJ2-1; 9 positions agree with TRBD2. The germline gives CDR1 SNHLY, CDR2 FYNNEI. This CDR3 is built from 15 residues. V was pared by 1 base and J by 5 bases, with 3 bases of the junction left unmatched. The CDR3 region is CASSEGLAVNNEQFF. CDR3 in DNA: TGTGCCAGCAGTGAAGGACTAGCGGTGAACAATGAGCAGTTCTTC.

V usage is TRBV20-1 and J usage is TRBJ2-5, with D possibly being TRBD2 (5 bases). The length of the CDR3 is 15 residues. The V end lost 5 bases, the J end lost 1 base, and 17 bases lay between the germline ends. Germline CDR1 is DFQATT and CDR2 is SNEGSKA (reference sequence). CDR3 amino acids: CSALPSGNTQETQYF. CDR3 DNA sequence: TGCAGTGCTCTGCCCTCCGGGAACACCCAAGAGACCCAGTACTTC.

Only a few counts were recorded for this clonotype. The chain has TRBV7-6 and TRBJ2-5; maybe TRBD1 (7 bases). CDR1 and CDR2 (germline): SGHVS, FNYEAQ. Trimming removed 5 bases at V and 4 bases at J, with 17 bases between. The CDR3 totals 15 residues. The CDR3 DNA sequence: TGTGCCAGCAGCCGACCCTACAGGGGAGGAGAGACCCAGTACTTC. It yields the protein CASSRPYRGGETQYF.